This T cell receptor beta chain was sequenced during a study of T cell responses to AZD1222 COVID-19 vaccine. Study-level results: After the peak T cell response, and only then, were repertoires sampled.

With regard to this clone: The antigen is undetermined.

Produced via immunoSEQ multiplex PCR; TCRdb's table is partial and in-frame only. The sample lists some 95,000 clones; 70% to 90% were seen once. This CDR3 spans 15 amino acids. Germline CDR1 is SGHRS and CDR2 is YFSETQ. The V gene end was trimmed by 4 bases and the J gene end by 4 bases; junction bases not matched to a gene: 8. This material consisted of peripheral blood, taken 28 days after the second AZD1222 dose. The V and J genes are TRBV5-1 and TRBJ2-1, with TRBD1 matching 7 bases. The receptor was derived from an adult who received the AZD1222 COVID-19 vaccine. The chain's CDR3 is CASSPTGTAYNEQFF. CDR3 DNA: TGCGCCAGCAGCCCCACCGGGACAGCGTACAATGAGCAGTTCTTC.